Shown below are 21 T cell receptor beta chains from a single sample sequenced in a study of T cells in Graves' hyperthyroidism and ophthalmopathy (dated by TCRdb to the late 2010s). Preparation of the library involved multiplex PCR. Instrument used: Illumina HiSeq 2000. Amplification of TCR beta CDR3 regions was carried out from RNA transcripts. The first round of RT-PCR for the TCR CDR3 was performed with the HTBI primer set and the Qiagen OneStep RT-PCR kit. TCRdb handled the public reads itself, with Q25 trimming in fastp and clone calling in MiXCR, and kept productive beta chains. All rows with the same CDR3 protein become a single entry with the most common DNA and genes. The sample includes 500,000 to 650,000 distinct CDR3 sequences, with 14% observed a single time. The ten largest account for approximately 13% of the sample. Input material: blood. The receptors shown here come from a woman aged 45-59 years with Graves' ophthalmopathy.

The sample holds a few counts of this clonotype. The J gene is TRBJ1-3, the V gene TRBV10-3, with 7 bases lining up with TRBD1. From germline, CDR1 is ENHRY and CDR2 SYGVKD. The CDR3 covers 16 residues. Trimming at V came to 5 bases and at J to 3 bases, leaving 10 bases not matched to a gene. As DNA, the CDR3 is TGTGCCATCAGTCCCCGGATACAGGGGATTGGAAACACCATATATTTT. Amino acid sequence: CAISPRIQGIGNTIYF.

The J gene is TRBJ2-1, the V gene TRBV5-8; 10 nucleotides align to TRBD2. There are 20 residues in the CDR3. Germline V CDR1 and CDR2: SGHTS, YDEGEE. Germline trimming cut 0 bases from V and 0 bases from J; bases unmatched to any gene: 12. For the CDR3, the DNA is TGTGCCAGCAGCTTGGCCCTTACTAGCGGGGTAGTAAACTCCTACAATGAGCAGTTCTTC. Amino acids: CASSLALTSGVVNSYNEQFF.

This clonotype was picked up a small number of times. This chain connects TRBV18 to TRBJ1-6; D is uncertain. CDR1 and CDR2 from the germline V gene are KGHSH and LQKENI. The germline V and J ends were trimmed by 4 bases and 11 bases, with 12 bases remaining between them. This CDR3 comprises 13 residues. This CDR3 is CASSLAPGTPLHF. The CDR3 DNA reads TGTGCCAGCTCACTGGCCCCCGGGACACCCCTCCACTTT.

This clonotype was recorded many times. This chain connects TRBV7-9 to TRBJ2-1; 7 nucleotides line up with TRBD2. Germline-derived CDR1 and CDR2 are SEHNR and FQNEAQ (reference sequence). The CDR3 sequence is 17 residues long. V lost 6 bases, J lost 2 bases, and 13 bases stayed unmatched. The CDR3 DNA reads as TGTGCCAGCAGTTCTCTAACGCGGGGGTTGACCTACAATGAGCAGTTCTTC. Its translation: CASSSLTRGLTYNEQFF.

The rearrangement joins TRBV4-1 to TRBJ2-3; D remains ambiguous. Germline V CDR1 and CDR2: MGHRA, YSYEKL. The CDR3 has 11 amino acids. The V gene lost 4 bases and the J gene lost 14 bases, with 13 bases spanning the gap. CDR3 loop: CASSRGSSRYF. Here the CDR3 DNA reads TGCGCCAGCAGCCGTGGTTCTAGTCGGTATTTT.

In DNA form, the CDR3 reads TGTGCCAGCAGCCGACTAGCGGGAGCCGAGCAGTACTTC. This gives the protein CASSRLAGAEQYF. The chain links TRBV28 to TRBJ2-7, with TRBD2 matching over 12 bases. Losses at the gene ends were 6 bases for V and 6 bases for J; bases not matched to a gene: 3. The CDR3 is made up of 13 amino acids. The germline CDR1 and CDR2 sequences are MDHEN and SYDVKM.

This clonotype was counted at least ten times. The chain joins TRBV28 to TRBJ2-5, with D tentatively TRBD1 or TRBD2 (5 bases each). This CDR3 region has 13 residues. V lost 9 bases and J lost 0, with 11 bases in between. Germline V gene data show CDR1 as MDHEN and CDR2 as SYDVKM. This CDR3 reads CASGGSYQETQYF. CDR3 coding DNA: TGTGCCAGTGGGGGTTCGTACCAAGAGACCCAGTACTTC. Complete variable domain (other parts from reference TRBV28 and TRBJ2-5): DVKVTQSSRYLVKRTGEKVFLECVQDMDHENMFWYRQDPGLGLRLIYFSYDVKMKEKGDIPEGYSVSREKKERFSLILESASTNQTSMYLCASGGSYQETQYFGPGTRLLVL.

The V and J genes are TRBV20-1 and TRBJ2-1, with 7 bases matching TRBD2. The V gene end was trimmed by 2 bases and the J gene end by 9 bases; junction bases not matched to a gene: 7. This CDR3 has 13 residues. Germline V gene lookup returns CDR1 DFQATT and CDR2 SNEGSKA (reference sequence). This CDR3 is CSARRLAAGEQFF. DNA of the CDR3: TGCAGTGCTAGACGGCTAGCGGCCGGTGAGCAGTTCTTC.

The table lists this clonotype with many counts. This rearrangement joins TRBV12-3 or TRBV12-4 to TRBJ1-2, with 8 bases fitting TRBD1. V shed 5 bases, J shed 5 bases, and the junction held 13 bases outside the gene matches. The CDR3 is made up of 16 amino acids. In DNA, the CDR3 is TGTGCCAGCAGTCTAGGGGGGGGGACAGGCAGTTATGGCTACACCTTC. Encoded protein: CASSLGGGTGSYGYTF.

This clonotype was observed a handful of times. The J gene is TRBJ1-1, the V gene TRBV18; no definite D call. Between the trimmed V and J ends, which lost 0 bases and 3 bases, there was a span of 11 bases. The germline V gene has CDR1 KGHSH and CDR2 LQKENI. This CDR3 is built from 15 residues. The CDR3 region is CASSPPLGLDTEAFF. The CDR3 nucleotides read TGTGCCAGCTCACCACCGCTAGGGCTGGACACTGAAGCTTTCTTT.

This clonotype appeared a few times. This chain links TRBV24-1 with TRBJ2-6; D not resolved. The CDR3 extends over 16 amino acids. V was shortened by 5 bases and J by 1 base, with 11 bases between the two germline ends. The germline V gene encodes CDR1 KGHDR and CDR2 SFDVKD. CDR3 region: CATSGVIQSGANVLTF. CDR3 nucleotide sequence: TGTGCCACCAGTGGGGTAATCCAATCTGGGGCCAACGTCCTGACTTTC.

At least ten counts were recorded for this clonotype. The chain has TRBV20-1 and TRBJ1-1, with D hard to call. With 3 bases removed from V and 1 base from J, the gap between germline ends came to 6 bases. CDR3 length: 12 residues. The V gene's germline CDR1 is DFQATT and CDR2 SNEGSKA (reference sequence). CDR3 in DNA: TGCAGTGCTAGTTTGCAGAACACTGAAGCTTTCTTT. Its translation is CSASLQNTEAFF.

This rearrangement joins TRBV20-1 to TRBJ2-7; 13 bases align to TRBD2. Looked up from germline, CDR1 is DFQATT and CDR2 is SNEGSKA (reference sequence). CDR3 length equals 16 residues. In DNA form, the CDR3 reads TGCAGCGTCGCGGGACTAGCGGGATTACATTCGTGGGAGCAGTACTTC. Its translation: CSVAGLAGLHSWEQYF.

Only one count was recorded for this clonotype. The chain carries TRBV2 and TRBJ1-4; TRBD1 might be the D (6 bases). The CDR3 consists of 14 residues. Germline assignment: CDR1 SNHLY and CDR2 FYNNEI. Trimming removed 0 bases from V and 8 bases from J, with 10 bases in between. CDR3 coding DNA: TGTGCCAGCAGTGAAGCGGGGGCGGGAGAAAAACTGTTTTTT. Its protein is CASSEAGAGEKLFF.

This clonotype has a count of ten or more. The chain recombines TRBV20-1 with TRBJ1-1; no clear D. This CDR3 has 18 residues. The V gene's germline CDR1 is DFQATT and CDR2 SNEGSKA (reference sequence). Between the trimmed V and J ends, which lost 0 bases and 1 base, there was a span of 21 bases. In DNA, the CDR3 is TGCAGTGCTAGAGATCTGTTCTATGGGCGTTCCAGGAACACTGAAGCTTTCTTT. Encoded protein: CSARDLFYGRSRNTEAFF.

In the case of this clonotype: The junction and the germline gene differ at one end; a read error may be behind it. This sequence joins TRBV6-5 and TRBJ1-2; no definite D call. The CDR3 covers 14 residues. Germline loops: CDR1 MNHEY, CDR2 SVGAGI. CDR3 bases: TGTGCCAGCAGTTTCCGTCGCAACAACTATGTCTACACCTTC. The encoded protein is CASSFRRNNYVYTF.

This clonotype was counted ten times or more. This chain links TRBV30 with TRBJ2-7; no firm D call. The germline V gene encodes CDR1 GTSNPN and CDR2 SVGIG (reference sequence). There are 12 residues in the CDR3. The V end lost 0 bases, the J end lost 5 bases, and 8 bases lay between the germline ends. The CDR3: CAWSVRLNEQYF. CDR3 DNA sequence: TGTGCCTGGAGTGTACGTTTGAACGAGCAGTACTTC.

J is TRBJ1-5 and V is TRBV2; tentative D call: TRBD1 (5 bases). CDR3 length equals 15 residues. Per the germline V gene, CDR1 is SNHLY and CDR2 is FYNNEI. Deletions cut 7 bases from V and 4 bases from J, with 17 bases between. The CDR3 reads CASTLGLGGNQPQHF. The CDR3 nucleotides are TGTGCCAGCACTCTGGGACTCGGGGGGAATCAGCCCCAGCATTTT.

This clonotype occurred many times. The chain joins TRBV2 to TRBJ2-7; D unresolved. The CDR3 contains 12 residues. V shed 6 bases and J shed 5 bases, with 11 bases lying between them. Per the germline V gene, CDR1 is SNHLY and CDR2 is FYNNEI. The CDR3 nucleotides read TGTGCCAGCAGGGCCTCAGGAGACGAGCAGTACTTC. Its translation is CASRASGDEQYF. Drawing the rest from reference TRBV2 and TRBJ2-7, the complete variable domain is EPEVTQTPSHQVTQMGQEVILRCVPISNHLYFYWYRQILGQKVEFLVSFYNNEISEKSEIFDDQFSVERPDGSNFTLKIRSTKLEDSAMYFCASRASGDEQYFGPGTRLTVT.

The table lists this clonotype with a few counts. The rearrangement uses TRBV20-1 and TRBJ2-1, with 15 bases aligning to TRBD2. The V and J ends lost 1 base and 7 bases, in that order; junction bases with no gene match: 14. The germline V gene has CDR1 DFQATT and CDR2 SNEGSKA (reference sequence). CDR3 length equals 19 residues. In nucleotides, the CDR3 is TGCAGTGCTAGAGCAAACACTGGACTAGCGGGGGGGATCGGGAATGAGCAGTTCTTC. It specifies CSARANTGLAGGIGNEQFF.

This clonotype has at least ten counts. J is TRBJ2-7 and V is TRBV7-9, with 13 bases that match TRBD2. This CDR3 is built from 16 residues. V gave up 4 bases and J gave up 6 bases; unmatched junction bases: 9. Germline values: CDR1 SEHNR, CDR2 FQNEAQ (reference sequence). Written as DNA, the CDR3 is TGTGCCAGCAGCTACGGACTAGCGGGAGTTCTTGGCGAGCAGTACTTC. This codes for CASSYGLAGVLGEQYF. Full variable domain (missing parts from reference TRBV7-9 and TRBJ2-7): DTGVSQNPRHKITKRGQNVTFRCDPISEHNRLYWYRQTLGQGPEFLTYFQNEAQLEKSRLLSDRFSAERPKGSFSTLEIQRTEQGDSAMYLCASSYGLAGVLGEQYFGPGTRLTVT.